This T cell receptor beta chain comes out of a study of vaccination effects on CD4 cells after COVID-19. As for the study in general: Researchers drew samples from three convalescent patients early and late after vaccination. The median interval between the second dose and post-vaccine sampling was 72 days.

In the ViraFEST assay, antigen-specific CD4+ clonotypes were identified by expansion after peptide-pool stimulation. Following an approximately 10-day culture, CD4+ T cells were purified. The person had a PCR-confirmed SARS-CoV-2 infection during March to December 2020. Participants got two doses of BNT162b2 or mRNA-1273 vaccine. Half-medium replacement with IL-2 medium occurred on days 3 and 7. Generated by immunoSEQ multiplex PCR, the TCRdb table keeps only in-frame clones and is missing some. Of about 14,000 clones listed, around 82% are singletons. Comment on this clone: What it binds is unknown.

The CDR3 is 14 residues long. Per the germline V gene, CDR1 is SGHTA and CDR2 is FQGTGA. The ends were cut back, 1 base at V and 8 bases at J, with 13 bases in the middle. The sequence derives from a human donor who had a prior SARS-CoV-2 infection. The sample in question was CD4+ T cells from PBMCs cultured with SARS-CoV-2 spike peptides, obtained after COVID-19 vaccination. J is TRBJ2-3 and V is TRBV7-3; D call uncertain. The CDR3 region is CASSLMGLGSTQYF. For the CDR3, the DNA is TGTGCCAGCAGCTTAATGGGTCTGGGGTCTACGCAGTATTTT.